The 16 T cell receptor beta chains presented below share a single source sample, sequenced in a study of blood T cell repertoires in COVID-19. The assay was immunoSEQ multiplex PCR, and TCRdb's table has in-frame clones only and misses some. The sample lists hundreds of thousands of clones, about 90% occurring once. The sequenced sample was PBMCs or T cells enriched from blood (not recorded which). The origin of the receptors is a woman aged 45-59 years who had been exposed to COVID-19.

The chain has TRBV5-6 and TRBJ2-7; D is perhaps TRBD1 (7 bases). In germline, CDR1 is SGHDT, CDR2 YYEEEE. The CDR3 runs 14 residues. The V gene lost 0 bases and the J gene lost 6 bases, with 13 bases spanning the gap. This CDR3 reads CASSLGRGLAEQYF. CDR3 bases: TGTGCCAGCAGCTTGGGGAGGGGGCTGGCCGAGCAGTACTTC.

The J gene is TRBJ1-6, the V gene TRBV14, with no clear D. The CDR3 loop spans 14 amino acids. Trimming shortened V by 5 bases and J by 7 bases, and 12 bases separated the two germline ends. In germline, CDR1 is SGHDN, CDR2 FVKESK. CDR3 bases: TGTGCCAGCAGCGGGCACACGCGAAATTCACCCCTCCACTTT. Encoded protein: CASSGHTRNSPLHF.

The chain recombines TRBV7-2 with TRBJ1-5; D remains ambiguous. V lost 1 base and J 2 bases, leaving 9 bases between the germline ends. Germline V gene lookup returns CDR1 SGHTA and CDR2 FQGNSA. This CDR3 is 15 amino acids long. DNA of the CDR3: TGTGCCAGCAGCTTAGAACGGGGAGGCAATCAGCCCCAGCATTTT. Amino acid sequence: CASSLERGGNQPQHF.

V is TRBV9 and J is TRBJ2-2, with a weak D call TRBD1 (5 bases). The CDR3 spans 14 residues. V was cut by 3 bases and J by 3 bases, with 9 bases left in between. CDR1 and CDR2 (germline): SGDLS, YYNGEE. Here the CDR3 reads CASSAGPHTGELFF. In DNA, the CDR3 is TGTGCCAGCAGCGCAGGGCCTCACACCGGGGAGCTGTTTTTT.

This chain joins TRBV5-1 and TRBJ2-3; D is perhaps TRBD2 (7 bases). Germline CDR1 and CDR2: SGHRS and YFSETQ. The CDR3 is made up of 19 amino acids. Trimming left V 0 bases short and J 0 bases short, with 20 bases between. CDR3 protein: CASSLVNRGAFSSTDTQYF. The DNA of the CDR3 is TGCGCCAGCAGCTTGGTAAATCGGGGGGCTTTTTCTAGCACAGATACGCAGTATTTT. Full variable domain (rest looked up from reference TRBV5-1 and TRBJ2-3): KAGVTQTPRYLIKTRGQQVTLSCSPISGHRSVSWYQQTPGQGLQFLFEYFSETQRNKGNFPGRFSGRQFSNSRSEMNVSTLELGDSALYLCASSLVNRGAFSSTDTQYFGPGTRLTVL.

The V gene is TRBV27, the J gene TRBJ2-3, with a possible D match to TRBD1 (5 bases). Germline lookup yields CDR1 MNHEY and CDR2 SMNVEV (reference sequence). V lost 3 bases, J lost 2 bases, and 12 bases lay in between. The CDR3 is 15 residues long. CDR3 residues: CASSFREDNTDTQYF. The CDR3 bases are TGTGCCAGCAGTTTCAGGGAAGACAACACAGATACGCAGTATTTT.

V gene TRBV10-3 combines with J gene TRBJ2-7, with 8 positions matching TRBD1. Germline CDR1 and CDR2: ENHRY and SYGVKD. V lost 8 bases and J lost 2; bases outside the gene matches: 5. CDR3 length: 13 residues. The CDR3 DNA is TGTGCCATCGGGCGGACAGGGACCTACGAGCAGTACTTC. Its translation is CAIGRTGTYEQYF.

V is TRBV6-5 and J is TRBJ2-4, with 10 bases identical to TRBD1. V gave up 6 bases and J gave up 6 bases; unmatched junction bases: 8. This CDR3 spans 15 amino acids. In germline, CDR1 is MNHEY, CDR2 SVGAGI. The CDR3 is CASSYGTGALNIQYF. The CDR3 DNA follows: TGTGCCAGCAGCTACGGGACAGGGGCTTTAAACATTCAGTACTTC.

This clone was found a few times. CDR3 DNA: TGTGCCAGCAGCCAAGATCTCGTTGAGTACGAGCAGTACTTC. It encodes CASSQDLVEYEQYF. The V gene is TRBV3-1 (or the pseudogene TRBV3-2), the J gene TRBJ2-7; D gene uncertain. Trimming left V 0 bases short and J 4 bases short, with 10 bases between. Per the germline V gene, CDR1 is LGHDT and CDR2 is YNNKEL (reference sequence). The CDR3 covers 14 residues.

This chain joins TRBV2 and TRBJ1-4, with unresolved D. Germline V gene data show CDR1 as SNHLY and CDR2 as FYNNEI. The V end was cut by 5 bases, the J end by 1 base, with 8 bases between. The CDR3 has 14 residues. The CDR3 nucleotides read TGTGCCAGCAGTTTCCCAGGAACTAATGAAAAACTGTTTTTT. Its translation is CASSFPGTNEKLFF.

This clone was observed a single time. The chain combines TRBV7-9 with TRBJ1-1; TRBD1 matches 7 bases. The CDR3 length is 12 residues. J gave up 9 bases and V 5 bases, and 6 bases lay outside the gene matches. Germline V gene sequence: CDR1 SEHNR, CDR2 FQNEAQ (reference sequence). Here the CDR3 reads CASSRDSLKAFF. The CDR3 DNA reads TGTGCCAGCAGCCGGGACAGTCTGAAAGCTTTCTTT.

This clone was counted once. As DNA, the CDR3 is TGTGCCAGCAGTGAGACTAGCGGGGACTACAATGAGCAGTTCTTC. Its translation: CASSETSGDYNEQFF. The genes are TRBV4-2 and TRBJ2-1; 11 positions match TRBD2. V gave up 6 bases and J gave up 3 bases; unmatched junction bases: 4. The CDR3 is 15 amino acids. CDR1 and CDR2 from the germline V gene are LGHNA and YNFKEQ.

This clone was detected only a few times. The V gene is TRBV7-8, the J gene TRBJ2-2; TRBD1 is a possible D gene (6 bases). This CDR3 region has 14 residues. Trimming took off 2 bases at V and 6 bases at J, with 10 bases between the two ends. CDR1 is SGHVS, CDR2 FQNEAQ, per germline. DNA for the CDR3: TGTGCCAGCAGCTTACAGGGGCACGCCGGGGAGCTGTTTTTT. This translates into CASSLQGHAGELFF.

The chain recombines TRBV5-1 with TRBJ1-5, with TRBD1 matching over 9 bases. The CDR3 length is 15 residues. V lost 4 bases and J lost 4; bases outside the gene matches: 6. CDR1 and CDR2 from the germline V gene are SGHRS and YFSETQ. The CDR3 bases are TGCGCCAGCAGCGTCGGGACAGGGCTTAATCAGCCCCAGCATTTT. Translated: CASSVGTGLNQPQHF.

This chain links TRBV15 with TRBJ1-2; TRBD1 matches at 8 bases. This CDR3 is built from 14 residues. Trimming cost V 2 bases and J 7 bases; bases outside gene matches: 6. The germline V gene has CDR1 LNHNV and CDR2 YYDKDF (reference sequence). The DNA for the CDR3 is TGTGCCACCAGCAGACGAATGACAGGGGCTGGCTACACCTTC. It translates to CATSRRMTGAGYTF.

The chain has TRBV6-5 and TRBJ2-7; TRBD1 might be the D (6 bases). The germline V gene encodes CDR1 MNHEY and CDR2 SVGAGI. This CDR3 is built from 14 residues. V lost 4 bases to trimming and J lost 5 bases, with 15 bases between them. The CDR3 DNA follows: TGTGCCAGCAGTTCCTCGGACAGCGTTGACGAGCAGTACTTC. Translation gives CASSSSDSVDEQYF.